A selection of T cell receptor beta chains follows, all from one sample in a study of breast tumors, draining lymph nodes, adjacent tissues. TCRdb redid the calling of the multiplex PCR reads with MiXCR, one entry per CDR3 protein. The table has some 150,000 distinct CDR3 sequences, around 24% seen once. Specimen: axillary lymph node tissue. The receptors were gathered from a female donor with breast cancer. Some clones in this sample may be carry-over from other donors' samples. CDR3s include the opening cysteine and the closing phenylalanine or tryptophan. The order of the fields is D gene, clone size, V gene, J gene, CDR3 protein, CDR3 DNA. The D gene is left open where the match is weak. Rows may omit the clone size; those that give it use once, few, many or a size class.

D: NA
size: many
V: TRBV5-1
J: TRBJ2-7
CDR3: CASSSQGGGEQYF
DNA: TGCGCCAGCAGCTCCCAGGGGGGTGGCGAGCAGTACTTC

D: TRBD2
size: many
V: TRBV4-2
J: TRBJ2-3
CDR3: CASSQAPLAGGPDTQYF
DNA: TGTGCCAGCAGCCAGGCCCCCTTAGCGGGAGGGCCAGATACGCAGTATTTT

D: NA
size: many
V: TRBV12-3/TRBV12-4
J: TRBJ1-2
CDR3: CASSFRGGYGYTF
DNA: TGTGCCAGCAGTTTCCGGGGAGGCTATGGCTACACCTTC

D: NA
size: many
V: TRBV5-5
J: TRBJ1-2
CDR3: CASSSGGPGGYTF
DNA: TGTGCCAGCAGCTCCGGAGGGCCAGGAGGCTACACCTTC

D: TRBD1
size: many
V: TRBV7-9
J: TRBJ2-1
CDR3: CASSFTGVQSEQFF
DNA: TGTGCCAGCAGCTTTACAGGGGTTCAAAGTGAGCAGTTCTTC

D: NA
size: many
V: TRBV12-3/TRBV12-4
J: TRBJ2-1
CDR3: CASSIDRPYEQFF
DNA: TGTGCCAGCAGTATTGACAGGCCATATGAGCAGTTCTTC

D: TRBD1
size: many
V: TRBV24-1
J: TRBJ2-7
CDR3: CATSDGQGSPPYEQYF
DNA: TGTGCCACCAGTGATGGACAGGGGTCTCCCCCCTACGAGCAGTACTTC

D: TRBD2
size: many
V: TRBV20-1
J: TRBJ2-3
CDR3: CSPGLADDTQYF
DNA: TGCAGTCCCGGACTAGCGGACGATACGCAGTATTTT

D: NA
size: many
V: TRBV15
J: TRBJ2-7
CDR3: CATSRVPTGSYEQYF
DNA: TGTGCCACCAGCAGAGTCCCCACAGGGTCGTACGAGCAGTACTTC

D: NA
size: many
V: TRBV20-1
J: TRBJ2-1
CDR3: CSAGVNEQFF
DNA: TGCAGTGCAGGTGTCAATGAGCAGTTCTTC

D: TRBD1
size: many
V: TRBV6-1
J: TRBJ2-6
CDR3: CASGPGQEAGGANVLTF
DNA: TGTGCCAGCGGTCCGGGACAGGAGGCTGGTGGGGCCAACGTCCTGACTTTC

D: TRBD1
size: many
V: TRBV29-1
J: TRBJ2-7
CDR3: CSVETGSNEQYF
DNA: TGCAGCGTTGAGACAGGGAGCAACGAGCAGTACTTC

D: TRBD2
size: NA
V: TRBV6-5
J: TRBJ2-7
CDR3: CASSRSGTSSYEQYF
DNA: TGTGCCAGCAGCCGTAGCGGGACAAGCTCCTACGAGCAGTACTTC